The entry below gives a single T cell receptor beta chain sequence along with its context. This entry comes from a study of T cell changes during pregnancy in multiple sclerosis. Sequencing was performed with immunoSEQ multiplex PCR; in TCRdb, only in-frame clones are kept and a portion is missing. The table records more than 100,000 clones, around nine tenths of them present only once. V was clipped by 1 base and J by 9 bases, with 10 bases between them. Germline V gene data show CDR1 as SNHLY and CDR2 as FYNNEI. This CDR3 is built from 13 residues. This TCR was sampled from a female donor with multiple sclerosis, enrolled in a pregnancy study. The chain links TRBV2 to TRBJ2-1, with D perhaps TRBD1 (5 bases). Sequences were derived from peripheral blood, sampled after pregnancy. The CDR3: CASSEGGAGEQFF. CDR3 DNA sequence: TGTGCCAGCAGTGAAGGTGGGGCAGGTGAGCAGTTCTTC. The whole variable domain, filled in from reference TRBV2 and TRBJ2-1, reads EPEVTQTPSHQVTQMGQEVILRCVPISNHLYFYWYRQILGQKVEFLVSFYNNEISEKSEIFDDQFSVERPDGSNFTLKIRSTKLEDSAMYFCASSEGGAGEQFFGPGTRLTVL.